The clone carrying this T cell receptor (beta chain) appeared a single time. A read error may produce the germline difference seen at one junction end. Which cohort a participant joined came from the clinical history participants gave. These data come from a study of blood T cell repertoires in COVID-19. Assay used: immunoSEQ multiplex PCR; TCRdb lists only in-frame clones, some missing. Of around 360,000 clones in the sample, around 87% were seen once. The sample comprised PBMCs or T cells enriched from blood (not recorded which). This receptor was obtained from a man between 40 and 49 years old in a cohort exposed to, infected with or recovered from COVID-19 (not recorded which).

In nucleotides, the CDR3 is TGTGCCAGCTCCTCCCACAATGAGCAGTTCTTC. Translating it yields CASSSHNEQFF. This chain links TRBV18 with TRBJ2-1; D unclear. The CDR3 length is 11 residues. Germline assignment: CDR1 KGHSH and CDR2 LQKENI.